Below are 20 T cell receptor beta chains sequenced from a single sample in a study of T cell changes during pregnancy in multiple sclerosis. The assay was immunoSEQ multiplex PCR, and TCRdb's table has in-frame clones only and misses some. The data show 90,000 to 120,000 clones, under 95% seen once. The specimen was peripheral blood, collected in the third trimester of pregnancy. The receptors were gathered from a female donor in good health, enrolled as a control in a pregnancy study.

The genes are TRBV4-3 and TRBJ1-2, with 7 bases identical to TRBD1. The CDR3 is 16 residues long. With 3 bases clipped from V and 4 bases from J, the junction kept 11 bases outside the gene matches. CDR1 and CDR2 (germline): LGHNA, YSLEER. CDR3 sequence reads: CASSQDDSGQFYGYTF. The CDR3 DNA sequence: TGCGCCAGCAGCCAGGACGATTCGGGACAGTTCTATGGCTACACCTTC.

The chain carries TRBV7-3 and TRBJ2-1; 10 nucleotides align to TRBD2. Losses at the gene ends were 2 bases for V and 7 bases for J; bases not matched to a gene: 2. Germline V gene data show CDR1 as SGHTA and CDR2 as FQGTGA. CDR3 length: 14 amino acids. The CDR3 reads CASSLQAGGNEQFF. The CDR3 region has the DNA TGTGCCAGCAGCTTACAAGCGGGGGGGAATGAGCAGTTCTTC.

The genes are TRBV2 and TRBJ2-2, with D perhaps matching TRBD1 (5 bases). The V gene lost 5 bases and the J gene lost 1 base, with 11 bases spanning the gap. From germline, CDR1 is SNHLY and CDR2 FYNNEI. CDR3 size: 15 residues. The CDR3 nucleotides read TGTGCCAGCAGTATACCACAGGTGAACACCGGGGAGCTGTTTTTT. Its translation is CASSIPQVNTGELFF.

The rearrangement uses TRBV4-2 and TRBJ2-3; TRBD2 matches at 12 bases. The germline gives CDR1 LGHNA, CDR2 YNFKEQ. This CDR3 comprises 16 residues. The V gene end was trimmed by 4 bases and the J gene end by 4 bases; junction bases not matched to a gene: 6. The CDR3 DNA follows: TGTGCCAGCAGCCCCGGACTAGCGGGGCCAGCAGATACGCAGTATTTT. This encodes CASSPGLAGPADTQYF.

This clone has just one count. The chain uses TRBV19 and TRBJ2-2, with D possibly being TRBD1 (6 bases). V was clipped by 4 bases and J by 5 bases, with 17 bases between them. CDR3 length equals 16 residues. Germline assignment: CDR1 LNHDA and CDR2 SQIVND (reference sequence). The CDR3 DNA follows: TGTGCCAGTAGTAGAAGAGAGGGGGTCGGGACCGGGGAGCTGTTTTTT. This translates into CASSRREGVGTGELFF.

This chain uses TRBV7-2 with TRBJ2-5, with D unresolved. V lost 3 bases to trimming and J lost 5 bases, with 13 bases between them. This CDR3 has 14 residues. Germline V gives CDR1 SGHTA, CDR2 FQGNSA. CDR3 coding DNA: TGTGCCAGCAGCTTGGGCAGCAATCAGGAGACCCAGTACTTC. Protein: CASSLGSNQETQYF.

V usage is TRBV18 and J usage is TRBJ1-2; weak D call: TRBD1 (5 bases). This CDR3 contains 14 residues. Looked up from germline, CDR1 is KGHSH and CDR2 is LQKENI. Trimming took off 4 bases at V and 6 bases at J, with 15 bases between the two ends. In DNA form, the CDR3 reads TGTGCCAGCTCACTACGGGGGGAAGGAGATGGCTACACCTTC. Translation gives CASSLRGEGDGYTF.

V and J are TRBV19 and TRBJ2-5; 7 bases line up with TRBD2. The CDR3 consists of 16 residues. The V and J ends lost 6 bases and 5 bases, in that order; junction bases with no gene match: 15. Germline values: CDR1 LNHDA, CDR2 SQIVND (reference sequence). Written as DNA, the CDR3 is TGTGCCAGTAGGCCCGGGGAGCGGGGCTCCGGGGAGACCCAGTACTTC. It specifies CASRPGERGSGETQYF. The variable domain in full, completed from reference TRBV19 and TRBJ2-5, reads DGGITQSPKYLFRKEGQNVTLSCEQNLNHDAMYWYRQDPGQGLRLIYYSQIVNDFQKGDIAEGYSVSREKKESFPLTVTSAQKNPTAFYLCASRPGERGSGETQYFGPGTRLLVL.

V is TRBV19 and J is TRBJ2-3; 11 bases are a match to TRBD2. The CDR3 is 17 amino acids. J was trimmed by 4 bases and V by 4 bases; bases with no gene match: 10. Germline CDR1 and CDR2: LNHDA and SQIVND (reference sequence). The CDR3: CASSTSGGTPGADTQYF. In nucleotides, the CDR3 is TGTGCCAGTAGTACTAGCGGGGGGACCCCCGGGGCAGATACGCAGTATTTT.

The gene calls are TRBV4-1 and TRBJ1-1; 8 nucleotides line up with TRBD1. V shed 1 base and J 1 base; nucleotides not matched to a gene: 2. CDR1 MGHRA and CDR2 YSYEKL come from the germline V gene. CDR3 length: 15 amino acids. The CDR3 sequence is CASSQGDRPNTEAFF. Here the CDR3 DNA reads TGCGCCAGCAGCCAAGGGGACAGGCCGAACACTGAAGCTTTCTTT.

The gene calls are TRBV30 and TRBJ2-1; TRBD2 agrees at 8 bases. The germline V gene has CDR1 GTSNPN and CDR2 SVGIG (reference sequence). The CDR3 runs 13 residues. With V trimmed by 6 bases and J by 1 base, 2 bases remained unmatched. CDR3 residues: CACSGESYNEQFF. The DNA of the CDR3 is TGTGCCTGTAGCGGGGAATCCTACAATGAGCAGTTCTTC.

The chain recombines TRBV5-6 with TRBJ1-6; the D is unclear. Germline lookup yields CDR1 SGHDT and CDR2 YYEEEE. CDR3 size: 13 residues. The V end was cut by 0 bases, the J end by 7 bases, with 5 bases between. The CDR3 here is CASSLGRNSPLHF. For the CDR3, the DNA is TGTGCCAGCAGCTTGGGGAGAAATTCACCCCTCCACTTT.

This clone is a singleton in its sample. The genes are TRBV9 and TRBJ1-4; no clear D gene. This CDR3 has 14 residues. Germline V CDR1 and CDR2: SGDLS, YYNGEE. V shed 3 bases and J shed 7 bases, with 13 bases lying between them. Written as DNA, the CDR3 is TGTGCCAGCAGCGGAGATGTAGATAGTGAAAAACTGTTTTTT. Its protein product is CASSGDVDSEKLFF.

The chain couples TRBV2 to TRBJ1-2; 7 bases line up with TRBD1. V shed 4 bases and J 5 bases; nucleotides not matched to a gene: 7. The CDR3 runs 14 residues. Germline loops: CDR1 SNHLY, CDR2 FYNNEI. CDR3 sequence: CASSGTGSAYGYTF. CDR3 DNA: TGTGCCAGCAGTGGGACAGGCAGCGCTTATGGCTACACCTTC. Full variable domain (remainder filled in from reference TRBV2 and TRBJ1-2): EPEVTQTPSHQVTQMGQEVILRCVPISNHLYFYWYRQILGQKVEFLVSFYNNEISEKSEIFDDQFSVERPDGSNFTLKIRSTKLEDSAMYFCASSGTGSAYGYTFGSGTRLTVV.

V usage is TRBV5-6 and J usage is TRBJ1-5; TRBD1 matches 10 bases. The CDR3 covers 16 residues. J gave up 4 bases and V 4 bases, and 8 bases lay outside the gene matches. Germline CDR1 SGHDT, CDR2 YYEEEE. The CDR3 sequence is CASSRDRGLRNQPQHF. CDR3 nucleotides: TGTGCCAGCAGCCGAGACAGGGGGCTAAGGAATCAGCCCCAGCATTTT.

This clone was seen a single time. The chain recombines TRBV5-1 with TRBJ2-7; TRBD1 matches at 8 bases. Per germline, CDR1 SGHRS and CDR2 YFSETQ. The CDR3 is made up of 13 amino acids. The V and J ends lost 3 bases and 2 bases, in that order; junction bases with no gene match: 1. The DNA for the CDR3 is TGCGCCAGCAGCTGGGACAGGACCTACGAGCAGTACTTC. Encoded protein: CASSWDRTYEQYF.

CDR3 region: CASSQGRPTNYGYTF. The CDR3 bases are TGCGCCAGCAGCCAAGGCAGGCCTACTAACTATGGCTACACCTTC. The chain joins TRBV4-3 to TRBJ1-2; D uncertain. CDR3 length equals 15 residues. V was clipped by 1 base and J by 0 bases, with 9 bases between them. Germline CDR1 is LGHNA and CDR2 is YSLEER.

The CDR3 DNA follows: TGTGCCAGCAGAAGACTAGCGAGCACAGATACGCAGTATTTT. Translating it yields CASRRLASTDTQYF. The chain is built from TRBV5-5 and TRBJ2-3, with TRBD2 matching 8 bases. After removal of 5 bases from V and 0 bases from J, the junction contained 2 bases not matched to a gene. Per germline, CDR1 SGHKS and CDR2 YYEKEE (reference sequence). This CDR3 is built from 14 residues.

This chain links TRBV7-8 with TRBJ1-1, with unresolved D. Trimming took 5 bases from V and 11 from J, leaving 15 bases between them. The CDR3 has 12 residues. CDR1 is SGHVS, CDR2 FQNEAQ, per germline. CDR3 bases: TGTGCCAGCAGCCTTGATCGGGAGCGGGCTTTCTTT. It is translated as CASSLDRERAFF.

This chain joins TRBV5-1 and TRBJ1-3; no firm D call. V lost 7 bases to trimming and J lost 9 bases, with 11 bases between them. Germline loops: CDR1 SGHRS, CDR2 YFSETQ. This CDR3 is 11 amino acids long. CDR3 amino acids: CASAFMSTIYF. Written as DNA, the CDR3 is TGCGCCAGCGCATTCATGAGCACCATATATTTT.